This paragraph reports one T cell receptor beta chain. This CDR3 comprises 14 residues. CDR1 and CDR2 (germline): KGHSH, LQKENI. The germline V and J ends were trimmed by 3 bases and 0 bases, with 8 bases remaining between them. The data belong to a study of cytomegalovirus exposure and HLA in healthy donors. Use of 60 Vbeta and 13 Jbeta primers characterized the PCR. TCRdb's copy holds only in-frame clones and misses some; the assay was immunoSEQ multiplex PCR. The sample records about 160,000 clones, about 80% being singletons. The chain is built from TRBV18 and TRBJ1-2; D gene uncertain. The clonotype originates from a man aged 30-40 years in good health and CMV-seronegative. Sequenced material: PBMCs. CDR3 sequence (DNA): TGTGCCAGCTCACCCCCCACAGCTAACTATGGCTACACCTTC. Translating it yields CASSPPTANYGYTF.